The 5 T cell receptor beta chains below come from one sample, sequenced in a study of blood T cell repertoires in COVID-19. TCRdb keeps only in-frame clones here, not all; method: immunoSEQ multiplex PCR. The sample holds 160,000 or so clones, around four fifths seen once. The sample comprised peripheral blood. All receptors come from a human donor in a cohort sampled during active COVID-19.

The CDR3, as DNA: TGTGCCACCAGCAGAGCCGAGGATCAGCCCCAGCATTTT. Translation gives CATSRAEDQPQHF. The chain recombines TRBV12-3 or TRBV12-4 with TRBJ1-5; D not resolved. The ends were cut back, 10 bases at V and 5 bases at J, with 15 bases in the middle. This CDR3 is built from 13 residues.

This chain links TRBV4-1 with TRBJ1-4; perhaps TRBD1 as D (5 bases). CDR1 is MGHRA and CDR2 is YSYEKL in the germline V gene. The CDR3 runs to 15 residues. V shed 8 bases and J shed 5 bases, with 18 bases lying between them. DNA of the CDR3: TGCGCCAGCCTCGCAGGGAGGGGTGAAAATGAAAAACTGTTTTTT. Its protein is CASLAGRGENEKLFF.

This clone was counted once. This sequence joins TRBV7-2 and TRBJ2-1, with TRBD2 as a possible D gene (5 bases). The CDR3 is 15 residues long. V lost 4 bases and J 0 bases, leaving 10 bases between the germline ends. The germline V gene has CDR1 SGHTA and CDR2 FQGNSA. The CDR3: CASSSQLGSYNEQFF. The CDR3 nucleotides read TGTGCCAGCAGCTCCCAACTAGGCTCCTACAATGAGCAGTTCTTC.

CDR3 bases: TGTGCTAGTGGTTTGGTAGGAGATGCAGCCCTAGCCAAAAACATTCAGTACTTC. Translated: CASGLVGDAALAKNIQYF. The V call is TRBV12-5, the J call TRBJ2-4; D gene unclear. The CDR3 consists of 18 residues. V lost 0 bases and J lost 0, with 15 bases in between. Germline V gene lookup returns CDR1 LGHNT and CDR2 FRNRAP.

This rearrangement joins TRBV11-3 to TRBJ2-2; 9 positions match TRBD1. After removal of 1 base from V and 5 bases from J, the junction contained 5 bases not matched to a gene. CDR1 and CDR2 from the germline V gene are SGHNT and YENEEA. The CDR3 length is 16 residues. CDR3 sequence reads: CASSLGTGAKTGELFF. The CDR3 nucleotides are TGTGCCAGCAGCTTAGGGACAGGGGCAAAGACCGGGGAGCTGTTTTTT.